This TCR beta chain was identified in a study of T cells in Graves' hyperthyroidism and ophthalmopathy (dated by TCRdb to between 2017 and 2020). For context, the study as a whole: Peripheral blood was sampled at the time of initial diagnosis, prior to any treatment. After blood sampling, hyperthyroidism patients were treated with methimazole at a starting dose of 30 mg daily, and ophthalmopathy patients were treated with high-dose intravenous methylprednisolone. The roughly 91 discovery patients were randomly divided into training and test sets at a 7:3 ratio. In several Graves' hyperthyroidism patients, the study also compared T-cell repertoires from thyroid tissue with T-cell repertoires from blood. TCR V-J signatures able to tell the groups apart were searched for in a discovery cohort of 90 to 100 patients, of whom roughly 42 had Graves' ophthalmopathy and 55 to 60 had stable Graves' hyperthyroidism. Prospective prediction of ophthalmopathy was tested in an independent validation cohort of some 19 hyperthyroidism patients and 17 patients who later progressed to ophthalmopathy. TCR Vbeta CDR3 sequencing of some 140 peripheral blood samples (roughly 43 ophthalmopathy, 75 hyperthyroidism and around 17 progressor patients) is reported in the paper. What the research found in general, with its limitations: Most expanded thyroid clonotypes (frequency above 0.001) were also found in blood, which suggests that blood repertoires may mirror thyroid immune responses. A 13 V-J signature model separated ophthalmopathy from stable hyperthyroidism, with 87.88% sensitivity and roughly 81% specificity in cross-validation and 80%/75% in testing. Sample size was not statistically predetermined, and investigators were not blinded to group allocation. During validation, the model predicted progression to ophthalmopathy a median of approximately 6.5 months ahead of onset, with almost 71% sensitivity and roughly 75% specificity.

Moderately to severely active disease, a Clinical Activity Score of at least 3, a NOSPECS grade of at least 4, and a duration under 3 months were present in ophthalmopathy patients. Patients with uncontrolled infections, other autoimmune diseases, pregnancy or lactation were excluded. Diagnoses relied on clinical symptoms, serum thyroxine and TRAb, thyroid ultrasound and orbital computed tomography. Ficoll-Paque density gradient centrifugation was used to isolate PBMCs from approximately 10 ml of fresh peripheral blood. Trizol reagent was used to extract total RNA, and RNA quality was then checked on an Agilent 2100 Bioanalyzer. The TCR beta CDR3 regions were amplified from RNA transcripts. For the first round of RT-PCR on the TCR CDR3, the HTBI primer set was used together with the Qiagen OneStep RT-PCR kit. Libraries were constructed in a second round of multiplex PCR, after which size selection and purification were performed. Libraries were sequenced paired-end with 100 bp reads on an Illumina HiSeq2000. For the original study's pipeline: SOAPnuke was used to process the raw data, removing reads that contained adapters or uncalled bases, had a mean Phred below 15, or lacked an exact match to the constant primer or identifier. High-quality paired reads were merged with COPE v1.2.5, and unique nucleotide sequences were defined as clonotypes. MiTCR v1.1 was used to align the clonotypes against IMGT TRBV, TRBD and TRBJ reference segments. Analysis was restricted to V-J combinations with a frequency above 0.0001, which covered roughly 99% of repertoires. The TCS score was defined as F50 (clonal expansion) divided by E x V (chaos), with BLOSUM62-based TCRdist calculated between CDR3 peptides within each V-J. Welch's t-statistics and random forest reduced roughly 540 V-J features to 10 to 15, which were used in a naive Bayes classifier (R e1071). In TCRdb, the public reads were trimmed at Q25 with fastp and aligned with MiXCR, with productive beta chains retained. For every CDR3 protein sequence, its rows merge into one entry that carries the most common genes and DNA. The V and J calls were not made by the authors but by TCRdb's processing. Here the sample has hundreds of thousands of distinct CDR3 sequences; roughly 15% occur a single time. The top ten constitute around 13% of the sample.

The sample holds many counts of this clonotype. Its antigen remains unidentified. Within one base of it there is no much larger clone, and no base qualities were kept. The receptor was isolated from a woman aged 45-59 years with Graves' ophthalmopathy. Specimen: blood.

Here the CDR3 is given as CASSPPQGVNTEAFF. The bases are TGTGCCAGCAGCCCCCCACAGGGGGTGAACACTGAAGCTTTCTTT. The chain was built from TRBV7-9 and TRBJ1-1, with TRBD1 identical over 8 junction bases. CDR1 and CDR2 (SEHNR, FQNEAQ) derive from the germline V gene (reference sequence). The V end gives up 5 bases and the J end 0 bases, leaving 5 bases in the junction not matched to a gene. The CDR3 goes from the cysteine to the phenylalanine over 15 residues. Just the 45-base CDR3 DNA is kept, in frame starting at base 1.